This entry lists 7 T cell receptor beta chains sequenced from one sample in a study of T cell repertoires in cytomegalovirus infection. TCRdb re-called the reads through MiXCR, storing one row per CDR3 protein. The table has fewer than 70,000 distinct CDR3 sequences, about 27% seen once. No antigen has been assigned to these receptors. The sample was CD8+ T cells from cultured PBMCs, taken from culture after CMV antigen stimulation. The receptors originated from a human donor in good health (CMV status not recorded). Some clones in this sample may be carry-over from other donors' samples.

The chain recombines TRBV24-1 with TRBJ2-1, with TRBD1 as a possible D gene (9 bases). This CDR3 comprises 15 residues. Trimming left V 6 bases short and J 4 bases short, with 15 bases between. Germline CDR1 is KGHDR and CDR2 is SFDVKD. CDR3 sequence (DNA): TGTGCCACCAGTCCGGGGGGGACAGGGTACAATGAGCAGTTCTTC. Amino acid sequence: CATSPGGTGYNEQFF.

This clonotype showed up many times. The chain joins TRBV6-2 or TRBV6-3 to TRBJ2-5; no clear D. The CDR3 runs 13 residues. From germline, CDR1 is MNHEY and CDR2 SVGEGT. Trimming pared 5 bases from V and 1 base from J, leaving 8 bases between. DNA for the CDR3: TGTGCCAGCAGTCCAGGAACCCAAGAGACCCAGTACTTC. This translates into CASSPGTQETQYF.

The J gene is TRBJ2-7, the V gene TRBV20-1; no definite D call. This CDR3 contains 14 residues. V gave up 5 bases and J gave up 6 bases, with 20 bases separating them. Germline V gene sequence: CDR1 DFQATT, CDR2 SNEGSKA (reference sequence). In DNA form, the CDR3 reads TGCAGTGCTCCCCAAAGGGCGGTCGGTGGCGAGCAGTACTTC. Translated: CSAPQRAVGGEQYF.

This clonotype was detected only a few times. CDR3 sequence reads: CASSLDSGRAYNEQFF. CDR3 bases: TGTGCCAGCAGCTTAGACAGCGGGAGGGCTTACAATGAGCAGTTCTTC. The gene calls are TRBV7-6 and TRBJ2-1; 10 bases are a match to TRBD2. The CDR3 has 16 amino acids. Trimming at V came to 1 base and at J to 4 bases, leaving 4 bases not matched to a gene. Per germline, CDR1 SGHVS and CDR2 FNYEAQ.

The V gene is TRBV5-6, the J gene TRBJ2-7; D is unclear. The CDR3 totals 15 residues. V was shortened by 2 bases and J by 0 bases, with 12 bases between the two germline ends. CDR1 SGHDT and CDR2 YYEEEE come from the germline V gene. CDR3 sequence reads: CASSFSAGRSYEQYF. The CDR3 region has the DNA TGTGCCAGCAGCTTTTCAGCTGGCCGCTCCTACGAGCAGTACTTC.

In its sample, this clonotype was seen a few times. The chain recombines TRBV7-9 with TRBJ1-5; 11 bases fit TRBD1. CDR3 length: 19 amino acids. Trimming removed 3 bases from V and 1 base from J; junction bases left unmatched: 11. Per the germline V gene, CDR1 is SEHNR and CDR2 is FQNEAQ (reference sequence). This chain's CDR3 is CASSFSPGQGVLSNQPQHF. The CDR3 DNA reads as TGTGCCAGCAGCTTCTCTCCGGGACAGGGGGTATTAAGCAATCAGCCCCAGCATTTT.

A few counts support this clonotype. V gene TRBV20-1 combines with J gene TRBJ2-3; the D is unclear. Germline V CDR1 and CDR2: DFQATT, SNEGSKA (reference sequence). The CDR3 has 15 amino acids. With 0 bases removed from V and 4 bases from J, the gap between germline ends came to 14 bases. In nucleotides, the CDR3 is TGCAGTGCTAGAGAGGGTCCCTTCCGAGCAGATACGCAGTATTTT. Its protein product is CSAREGPFRADTQYF.